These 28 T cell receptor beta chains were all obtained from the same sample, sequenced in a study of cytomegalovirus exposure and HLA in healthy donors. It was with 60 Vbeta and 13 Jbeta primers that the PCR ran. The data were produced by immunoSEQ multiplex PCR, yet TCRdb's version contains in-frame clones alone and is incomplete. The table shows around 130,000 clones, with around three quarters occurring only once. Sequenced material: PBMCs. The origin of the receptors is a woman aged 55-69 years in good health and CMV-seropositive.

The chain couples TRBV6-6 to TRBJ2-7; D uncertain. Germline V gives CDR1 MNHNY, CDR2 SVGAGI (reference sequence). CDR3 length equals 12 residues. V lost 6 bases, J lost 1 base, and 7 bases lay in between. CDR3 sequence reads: CASSPPSYEQYF. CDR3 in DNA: TGTGCCAGCAGCCCCCCATCCTACGAGCAGTACTTC.

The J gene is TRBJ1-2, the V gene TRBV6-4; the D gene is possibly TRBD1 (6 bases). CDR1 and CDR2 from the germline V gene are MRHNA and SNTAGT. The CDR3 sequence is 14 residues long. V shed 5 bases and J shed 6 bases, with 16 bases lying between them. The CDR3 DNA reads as TGTGCCAGCAGTCGGGGGGGGCCTGGGGATGGCTACACCTTC. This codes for CASSRGGPGDGYTF.

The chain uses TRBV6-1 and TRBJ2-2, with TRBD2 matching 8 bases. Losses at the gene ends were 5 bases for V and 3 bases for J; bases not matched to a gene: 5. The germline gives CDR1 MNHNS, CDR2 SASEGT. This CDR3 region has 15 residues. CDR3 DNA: TGTGCCAGCAGTCTTACGGGGGGGTACACCGGGGAGCTGTTTTTT. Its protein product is CASSLTGGYTGELFF.

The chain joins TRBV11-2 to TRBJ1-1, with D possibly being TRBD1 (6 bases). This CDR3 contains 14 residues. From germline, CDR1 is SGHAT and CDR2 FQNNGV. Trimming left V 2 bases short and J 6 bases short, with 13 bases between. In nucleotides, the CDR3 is TGTGCCAGCAGCTTACCTACAGGGAGGGCTGAAGCTTTCTTT. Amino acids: CASSLPTGRAEAFF.

Here the CDR3 reads CASSFQGVEGTEAFF. CDR3 nucleotide sequence: TGTGCCAGCAGCTTTCAGGGGGTCGAGGGCACTGAAGCTTTCTTT. The chain recombines TRBV7-8 with TRBJ1-1, with 7 bases matching TRBD1. The CDR3 has 15 amino acids. CDR1 and CDR2 from the germline V gene are SGHVS and FQNEAQ. The V and J ends lost 3 bases and 4 bases, in that order; junction bases with no gene match: 8.

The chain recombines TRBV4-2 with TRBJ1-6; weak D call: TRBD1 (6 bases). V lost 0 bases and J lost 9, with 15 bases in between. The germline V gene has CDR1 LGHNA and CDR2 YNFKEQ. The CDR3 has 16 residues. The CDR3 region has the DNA TGTGCCAGCAGCCAAGATACCCGAGGGGGTAGTTCACCCCTCCACTTT. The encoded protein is CASSQDTRGGSSPLHF.

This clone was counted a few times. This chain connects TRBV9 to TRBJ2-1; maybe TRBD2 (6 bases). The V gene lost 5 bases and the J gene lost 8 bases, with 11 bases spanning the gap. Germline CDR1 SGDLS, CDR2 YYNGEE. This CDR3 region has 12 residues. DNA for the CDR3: TGTGCCAGCAGGGGAGGCGGGGATGAGCAGTTCTTC. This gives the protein CASRGGGDEQFF.

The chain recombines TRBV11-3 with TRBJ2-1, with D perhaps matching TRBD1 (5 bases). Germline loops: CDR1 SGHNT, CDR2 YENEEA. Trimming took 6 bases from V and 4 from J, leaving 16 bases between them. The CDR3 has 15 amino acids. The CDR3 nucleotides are TGTGCCAGCAGTCCCAGGGCCCTTGGATACAATGAGCAGTTCTTC. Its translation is CASSPRALGYNEQFF.

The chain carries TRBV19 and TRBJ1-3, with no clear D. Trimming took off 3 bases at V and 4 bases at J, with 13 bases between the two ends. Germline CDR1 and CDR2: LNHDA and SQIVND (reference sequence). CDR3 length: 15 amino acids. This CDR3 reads CASSILAGSGNTIYF. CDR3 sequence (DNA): TGTGCCAGTAGTATCTTAGCGGGTTCGGGAAACACCATATATTTT.

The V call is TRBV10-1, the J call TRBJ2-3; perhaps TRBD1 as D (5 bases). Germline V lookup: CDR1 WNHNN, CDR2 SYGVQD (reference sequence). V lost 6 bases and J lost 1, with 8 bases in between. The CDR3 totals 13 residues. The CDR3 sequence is CASSDSRTDTQYF. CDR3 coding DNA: TGCGCCAGCAGCGACAGCCGCACAGATACGCAGTATTTT.

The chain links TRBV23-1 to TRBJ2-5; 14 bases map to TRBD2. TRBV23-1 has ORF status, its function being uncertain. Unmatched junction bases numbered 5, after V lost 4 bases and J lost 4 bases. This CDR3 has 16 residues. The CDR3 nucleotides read TGCGCCAGCAGTCCTCGGACTAGCGGGGGGCTAGAGACCCAGTACTTC. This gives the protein CASSPRTSGGLETQYF.

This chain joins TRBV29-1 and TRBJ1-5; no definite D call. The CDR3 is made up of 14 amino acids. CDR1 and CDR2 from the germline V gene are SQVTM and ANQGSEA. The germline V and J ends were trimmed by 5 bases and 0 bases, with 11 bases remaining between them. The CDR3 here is CSVSGENSNQPQHF. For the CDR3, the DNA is TGCAGCGTTTCCGGGGAGAATAGCAATCAGCCCCAGCATTTT.

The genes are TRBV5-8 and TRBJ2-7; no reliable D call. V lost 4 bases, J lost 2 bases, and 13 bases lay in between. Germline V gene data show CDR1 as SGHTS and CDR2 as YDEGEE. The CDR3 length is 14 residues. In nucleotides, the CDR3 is TGTGCCAGCAGCGCGGATCCCGGCCCCTACGAGCAGTACTTC. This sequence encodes CASSADPGPYEQYF.

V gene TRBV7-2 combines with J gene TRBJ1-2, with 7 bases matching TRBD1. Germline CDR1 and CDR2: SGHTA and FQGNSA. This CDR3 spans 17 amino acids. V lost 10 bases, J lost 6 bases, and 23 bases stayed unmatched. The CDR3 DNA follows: TGTGCCATCGAGCAGCCCTCTTGGGCTGAGGGGGCCCATGGCTACACCTTC. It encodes CAIEQPSWAEGAHGYTF.

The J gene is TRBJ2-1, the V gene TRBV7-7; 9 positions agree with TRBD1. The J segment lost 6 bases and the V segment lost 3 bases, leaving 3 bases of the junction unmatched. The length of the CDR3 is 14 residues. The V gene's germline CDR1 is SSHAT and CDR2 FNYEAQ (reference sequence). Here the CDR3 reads CASSLGTGLNEQFF. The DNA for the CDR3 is TGTGCCAGCAGCTTGGGGACAGGGCTCAATGAGCAGTTCTTC.

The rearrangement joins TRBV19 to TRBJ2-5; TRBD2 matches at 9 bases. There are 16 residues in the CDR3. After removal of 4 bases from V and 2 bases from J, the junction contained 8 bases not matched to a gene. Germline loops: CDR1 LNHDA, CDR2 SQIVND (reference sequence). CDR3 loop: CASSNWGGGAQETQYF. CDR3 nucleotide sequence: TGTGCCAGTAGTAACTGGGGCGGGGGGGCTCAAGAGACCCAGTACTTC.

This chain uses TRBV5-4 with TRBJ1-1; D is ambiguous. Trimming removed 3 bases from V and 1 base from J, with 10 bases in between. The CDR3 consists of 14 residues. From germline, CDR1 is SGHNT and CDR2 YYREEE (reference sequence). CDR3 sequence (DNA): TGTGCCAGCAGCTCGGTGATCCCGAACACTGAAGCTTTCTTT. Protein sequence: CASSSVIPNTEAFF. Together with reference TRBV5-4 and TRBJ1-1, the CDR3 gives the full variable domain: ETGVTQSPTHLIKTRGQQVTLRCSSQSGHNTVSWYQQALGQGPQFIFQYYREEENGRGNFPPRFSGLQFPNYSSELNVNALELDDSALYLCASSSVIPNTEAFFGQGTRLTVV.

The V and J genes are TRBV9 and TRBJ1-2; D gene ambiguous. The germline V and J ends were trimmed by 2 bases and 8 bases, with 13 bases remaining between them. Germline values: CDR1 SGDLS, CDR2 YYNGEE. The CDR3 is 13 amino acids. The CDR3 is CASSVSASGGYTF. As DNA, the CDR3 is TGTGCCAGCAGCGTCAGTGCCTCGGGGGGCTACACCTTC.

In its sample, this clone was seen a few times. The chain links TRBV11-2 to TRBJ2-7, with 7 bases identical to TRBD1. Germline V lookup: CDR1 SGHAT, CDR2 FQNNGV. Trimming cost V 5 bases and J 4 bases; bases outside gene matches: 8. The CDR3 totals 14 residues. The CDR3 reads CASSARQGWYEQYF. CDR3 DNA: TGTGCCAGCAGCGCCCGACAGGGTTGGTACGAGCAGTACTTC.

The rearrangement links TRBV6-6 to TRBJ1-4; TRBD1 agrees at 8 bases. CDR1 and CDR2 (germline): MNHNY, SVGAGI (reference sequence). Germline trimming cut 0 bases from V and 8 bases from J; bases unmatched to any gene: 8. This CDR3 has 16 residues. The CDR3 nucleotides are TGTGCCAGCAGTTACTCGACAGGGGAGGGAAAGGAAAAACTGTTTTTT. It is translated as CASSYSTGEGKEKLFF.

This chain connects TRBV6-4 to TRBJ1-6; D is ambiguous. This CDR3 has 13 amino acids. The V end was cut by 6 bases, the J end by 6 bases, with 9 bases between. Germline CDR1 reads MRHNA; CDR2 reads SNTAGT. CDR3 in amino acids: CASRGSSNSPLHF. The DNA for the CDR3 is TGTGCCAGCAGGGGGAGCAGTAATTCACCCCTCCACTTT.

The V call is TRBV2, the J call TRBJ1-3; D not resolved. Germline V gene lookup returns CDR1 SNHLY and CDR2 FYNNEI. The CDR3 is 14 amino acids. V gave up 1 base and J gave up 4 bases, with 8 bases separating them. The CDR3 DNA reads TGTGCCAGCAGTGAAGGGGCCTTGGGAAACACCATATATTTT. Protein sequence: CASSEGALGNTIYF.

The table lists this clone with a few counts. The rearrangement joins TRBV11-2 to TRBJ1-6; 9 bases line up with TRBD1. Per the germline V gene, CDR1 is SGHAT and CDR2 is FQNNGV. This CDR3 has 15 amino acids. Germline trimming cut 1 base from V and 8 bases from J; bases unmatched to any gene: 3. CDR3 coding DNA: TGTGCCAGCAGCTTAGCATGGACAGGGGATTCACCCCTCCACTTT. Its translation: CASSLAWTGDSPLHF.

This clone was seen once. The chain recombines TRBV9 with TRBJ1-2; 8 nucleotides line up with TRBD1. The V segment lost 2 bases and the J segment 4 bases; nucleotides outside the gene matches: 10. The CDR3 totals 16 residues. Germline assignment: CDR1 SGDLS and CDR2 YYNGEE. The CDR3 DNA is TGTGCCAGCAGCGTCAGGGGGCAGGGGGACGGCTATGGCTACACCTTC. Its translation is CASSVRGQGDGYGYTF.

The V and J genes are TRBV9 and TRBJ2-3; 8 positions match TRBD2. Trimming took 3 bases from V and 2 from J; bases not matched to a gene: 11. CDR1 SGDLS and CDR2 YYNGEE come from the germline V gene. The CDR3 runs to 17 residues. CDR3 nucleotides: TGTGCCAGCAGCGAGAGGGTAGGAGCGGGGGACACAGATACGCAGTATTTT. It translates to CASSERVGAGDTDTQYF.

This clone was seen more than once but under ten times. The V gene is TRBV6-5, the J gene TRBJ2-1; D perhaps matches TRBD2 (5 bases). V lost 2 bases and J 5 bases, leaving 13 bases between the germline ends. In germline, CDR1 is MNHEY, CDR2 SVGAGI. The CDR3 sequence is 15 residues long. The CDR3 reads CASSYGRPGNNEQFF. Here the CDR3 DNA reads TGTGCCAGCAGTTACGGACGGCCGGGGAACAATGAGCAGTTCTTC.

DNA of the CDR3: TGTGCCAGCAGCACTCTCAAGACAGGGGCAGCCTACGAGCAGTACTTC. This gives the protein CASSTLKTGAAYEQYF. The chain combines TRBV11-2 with TRBJ2-7; 8 positions match TRBD1. The CDR3 loop spans 16 amino acids. CDR1 is SGHAT and CDR2 is FQNNGV in the germline V gene. The J segment lost 2 bases and the V segment lost 5 bases, leaving 11 bases of the junction unmatched.

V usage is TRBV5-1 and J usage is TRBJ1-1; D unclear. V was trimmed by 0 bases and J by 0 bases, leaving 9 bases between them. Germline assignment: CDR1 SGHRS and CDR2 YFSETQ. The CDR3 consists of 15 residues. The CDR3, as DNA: TGCGCCAGCAGCTTGGCCCAACAGATGAACACTGAAGCTTTCTTT. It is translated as CASSLAQQMNTEAFF.